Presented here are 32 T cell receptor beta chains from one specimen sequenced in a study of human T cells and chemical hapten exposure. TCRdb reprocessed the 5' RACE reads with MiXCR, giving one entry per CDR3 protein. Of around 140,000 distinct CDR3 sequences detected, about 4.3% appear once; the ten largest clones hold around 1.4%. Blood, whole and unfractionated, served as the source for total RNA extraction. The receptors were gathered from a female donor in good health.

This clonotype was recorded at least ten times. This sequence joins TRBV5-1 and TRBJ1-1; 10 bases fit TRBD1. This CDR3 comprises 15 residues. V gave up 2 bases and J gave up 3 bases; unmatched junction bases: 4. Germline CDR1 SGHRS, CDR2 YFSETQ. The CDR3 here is CASSFTGTGDTEAFF. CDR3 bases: TGCGCCAGCAGCTTTACCGGGACAGGGGACACTGAAGCTTTCTTT.

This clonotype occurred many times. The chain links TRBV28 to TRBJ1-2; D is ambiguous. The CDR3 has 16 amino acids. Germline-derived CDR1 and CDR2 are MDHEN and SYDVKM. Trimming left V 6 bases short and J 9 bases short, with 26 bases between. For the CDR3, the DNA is TGTGCCAGCAGCCTCCGCGTCCGCCAGCCCCCGGGCAGCTACACCTTC. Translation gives CASSLRVRQPPGSYTF.

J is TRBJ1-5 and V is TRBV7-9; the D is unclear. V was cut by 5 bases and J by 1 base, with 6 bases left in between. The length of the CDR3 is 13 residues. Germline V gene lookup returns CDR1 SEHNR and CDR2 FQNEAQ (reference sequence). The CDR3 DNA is TGTGCCAGCAGCCAAAGAAGCAATCAGCCCCAGCATTTT. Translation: CASSQRSNQPQHF.

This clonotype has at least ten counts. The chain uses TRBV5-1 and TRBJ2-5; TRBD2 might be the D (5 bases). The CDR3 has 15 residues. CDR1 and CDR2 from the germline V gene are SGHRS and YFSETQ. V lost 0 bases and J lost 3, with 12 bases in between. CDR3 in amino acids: CASSLGLGLKETQYF. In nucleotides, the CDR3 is TGCGCCAGCAGCTTGGGGCTCGGACTGAAAGAGACCCAGTACTTC.

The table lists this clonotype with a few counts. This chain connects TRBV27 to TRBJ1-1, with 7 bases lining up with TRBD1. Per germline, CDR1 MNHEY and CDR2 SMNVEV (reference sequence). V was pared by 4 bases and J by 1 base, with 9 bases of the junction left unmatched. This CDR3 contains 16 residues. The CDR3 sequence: CASSSHPGGRNTEAFF. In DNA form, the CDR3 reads TGTGCCAGCAGTTCCCATCCAGGGGGGAGGAACACTGAAGCTTTCTTT.

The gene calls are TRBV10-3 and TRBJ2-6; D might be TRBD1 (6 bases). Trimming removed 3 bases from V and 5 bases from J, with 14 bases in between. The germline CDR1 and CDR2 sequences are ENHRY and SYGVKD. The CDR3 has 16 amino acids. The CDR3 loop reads CAISDRGNQRANVLTF. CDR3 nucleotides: TGTGCCATCAGTGACAGGGGAAATCAACGGGCCAACGTCCTGACTTTC.

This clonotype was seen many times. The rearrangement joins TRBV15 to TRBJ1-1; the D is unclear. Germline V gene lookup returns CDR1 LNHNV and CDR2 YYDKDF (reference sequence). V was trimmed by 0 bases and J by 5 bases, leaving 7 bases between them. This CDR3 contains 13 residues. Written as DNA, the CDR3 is TGTGCCACCAGCAGAGACCCGGATACTGAAGCTTTCTTT. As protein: CATSRDPDTEAFF. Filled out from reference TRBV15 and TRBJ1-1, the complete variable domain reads DAMVIQNPRYQVTQFGKPVTLSCSQTLNHNVMYWYQQKSSQAPKLLFHYYDKDFNNEADTPDNFQSRRPNTSFCFLDIRSPGLGDTAMYLCATSRDPDTEAFFGQGTRLTVV.

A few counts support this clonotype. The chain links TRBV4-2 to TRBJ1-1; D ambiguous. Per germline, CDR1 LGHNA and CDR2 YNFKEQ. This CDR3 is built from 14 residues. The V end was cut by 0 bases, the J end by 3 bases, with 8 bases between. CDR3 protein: CASSQDPRDTEAFF. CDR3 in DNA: TGTGCCAGCAGCCAAGACCCGAGGGACACTGAAGCTTTCTTT.

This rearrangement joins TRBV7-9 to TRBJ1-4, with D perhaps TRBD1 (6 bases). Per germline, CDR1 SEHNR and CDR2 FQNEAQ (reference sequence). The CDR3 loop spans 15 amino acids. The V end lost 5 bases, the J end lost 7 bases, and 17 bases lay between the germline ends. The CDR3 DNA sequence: TGTGCCAGCAGCCAAAAAAGGGACATCCCTGAAAAACTGTTTTTT. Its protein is CASSQKRDIPEKLFF.

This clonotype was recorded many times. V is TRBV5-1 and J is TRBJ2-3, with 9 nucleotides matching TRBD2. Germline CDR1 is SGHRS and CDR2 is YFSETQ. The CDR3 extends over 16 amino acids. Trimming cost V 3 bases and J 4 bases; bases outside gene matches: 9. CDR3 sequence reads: CASSSGLAGRADTQYF. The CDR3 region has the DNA TGCGCCAGCAGCTCGGGTCTAGCGGGGAGGGCAGATACGCAGTATTTT.

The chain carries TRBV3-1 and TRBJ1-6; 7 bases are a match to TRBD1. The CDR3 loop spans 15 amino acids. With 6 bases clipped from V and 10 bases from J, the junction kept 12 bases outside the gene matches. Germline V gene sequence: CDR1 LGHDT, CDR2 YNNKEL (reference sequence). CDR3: CASRSSGTVASPLHF. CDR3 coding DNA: TGTGCCAGCAGGTCCTCCGGGACAGTTGCCTCACCCCTCCACTTT.

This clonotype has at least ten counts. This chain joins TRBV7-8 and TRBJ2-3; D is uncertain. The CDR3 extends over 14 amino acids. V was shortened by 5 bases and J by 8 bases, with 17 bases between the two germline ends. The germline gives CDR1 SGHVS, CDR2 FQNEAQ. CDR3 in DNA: TGTGCCAGCAGCCCAGACCCCCTATCGTCTACGCAGTATTTT. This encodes CASSPDPLSSTQYF.

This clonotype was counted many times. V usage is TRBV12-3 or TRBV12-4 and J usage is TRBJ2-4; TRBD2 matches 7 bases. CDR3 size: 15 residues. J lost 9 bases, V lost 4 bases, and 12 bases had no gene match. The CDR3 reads CASSSRGTKSSIQYF. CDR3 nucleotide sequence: TGTGCCAGCAGTTCTCGCGGGACTAAGTCGTCCATTCAGTACTTC.

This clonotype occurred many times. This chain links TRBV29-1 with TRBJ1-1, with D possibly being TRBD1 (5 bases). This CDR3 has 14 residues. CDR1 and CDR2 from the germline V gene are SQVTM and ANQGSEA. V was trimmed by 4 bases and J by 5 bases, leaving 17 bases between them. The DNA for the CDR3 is TGCAGCGTTGGTCCGGGGGGGGGGGGGACTGAAGCTTTCTTT. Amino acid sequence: CSVGPGGGGTEAFF.

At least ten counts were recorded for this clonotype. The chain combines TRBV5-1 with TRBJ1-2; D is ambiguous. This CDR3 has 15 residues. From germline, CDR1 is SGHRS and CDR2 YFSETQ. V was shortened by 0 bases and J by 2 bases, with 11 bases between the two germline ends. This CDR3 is CASSLDGSFNYGYTF. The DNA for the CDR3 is TGCGCCAGCAGCTTGGATGGCAGCTTCAACTATGGCTACACCTTC. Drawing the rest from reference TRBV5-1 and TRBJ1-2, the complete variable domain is KAGVTQTPRYLIKTRGQQVTLSCSPISGHRSVSWYQQTPGQGLQFLFEYFSETQRNKGNFPGRFSGRQFSNSRSEMNVSTLELGDSALYLCASSLDGSFNYGYTFGSGTRLTVV.

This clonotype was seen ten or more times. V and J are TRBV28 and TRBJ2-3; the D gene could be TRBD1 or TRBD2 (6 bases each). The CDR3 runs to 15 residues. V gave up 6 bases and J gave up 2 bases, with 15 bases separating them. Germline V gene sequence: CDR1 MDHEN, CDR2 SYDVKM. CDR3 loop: CASSTRGPFTDTQYF. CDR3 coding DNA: TGTGCCAGCAGCACCCGGGGGCCCTTCACAGATACGCAGTATTTT.

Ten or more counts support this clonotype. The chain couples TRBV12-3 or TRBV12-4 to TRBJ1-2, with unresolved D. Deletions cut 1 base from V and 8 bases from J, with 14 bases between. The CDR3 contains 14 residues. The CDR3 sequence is CASSLVPGERGYTF. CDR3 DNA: TGTGCCAGCAGTTTAGTACCCGGGGAACGCGGCTACACCTTC.

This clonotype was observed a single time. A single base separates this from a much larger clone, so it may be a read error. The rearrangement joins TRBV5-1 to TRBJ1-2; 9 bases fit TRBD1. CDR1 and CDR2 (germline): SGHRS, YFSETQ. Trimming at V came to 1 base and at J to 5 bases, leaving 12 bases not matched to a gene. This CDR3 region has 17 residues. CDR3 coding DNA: TGCGCCAGCAGCTTGAACCTTCTCGGACAGGGGATGTATGGCTACACCTTC. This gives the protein CASSLNLLGQGMYGYTF. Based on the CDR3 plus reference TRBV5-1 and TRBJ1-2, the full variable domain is KAGVTQTPRYLIKTRGQQVTLSCSPISGHRSVSWYQQTPGQGLQFLFEYFSETQRNKGNFPGRFSGRQFSNSRSEMNVSTLELGDSALYLCASSLNLLGQGMYGYTFGSGTRLTVV.

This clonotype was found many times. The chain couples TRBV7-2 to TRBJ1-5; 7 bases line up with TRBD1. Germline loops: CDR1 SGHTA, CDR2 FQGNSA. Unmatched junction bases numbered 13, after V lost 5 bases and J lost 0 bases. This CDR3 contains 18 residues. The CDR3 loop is CASSESGTVAYSNQPQHF. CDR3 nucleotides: TGTGCCAGCAGCGAATCCGGGACAGTCGCTTATAGCAATCAGCCCCAGCATTTT. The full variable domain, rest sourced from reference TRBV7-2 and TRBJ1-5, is GAGVSQSPSNKVTEKGKDVELRCDPISGHTALYWYRQSLGQGLEFLIYFQGNSAPDKSGLPSDRFSAERTGGSVSTLTIQRTQQEDSAVYLCASSESGTVAYSNQPQHFGDGTRLSIL.

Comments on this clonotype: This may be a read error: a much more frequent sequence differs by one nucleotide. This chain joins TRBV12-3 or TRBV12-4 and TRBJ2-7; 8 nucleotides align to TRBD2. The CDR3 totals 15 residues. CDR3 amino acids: CASSFVAGNSCEQYF. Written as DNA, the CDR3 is TGTGCCAGCAGTTTTGTAGCGGGGAACTCCTGCGAGCAGTACTTC.

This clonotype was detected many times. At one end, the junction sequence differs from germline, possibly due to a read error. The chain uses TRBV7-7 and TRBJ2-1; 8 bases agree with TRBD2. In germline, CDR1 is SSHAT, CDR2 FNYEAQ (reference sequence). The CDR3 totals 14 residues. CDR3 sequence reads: CASSLAGRSQEQFF. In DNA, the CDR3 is TGTGCTAGCAGCTTAGCGGGGAGGTCGCAGGAGCAGTTCTTC.

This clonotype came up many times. Here the CDR3 DNA reads TGCGCCAGCAGCCAGGGGGGTACCAAAAACATTCAGTACTTC. Protein sequence: CASSQGGTKNIQYF. V is TRBV5-1 and J is TRBJ2-4; a possible D gene is TRBD1 (7 bases). CDR1 is SGHRS, CDR2 YFSETQ, per germline. This CDR3 has 14 residues. Deletions cut 4 bases from V and 2 bases from J, with 10 bases between.

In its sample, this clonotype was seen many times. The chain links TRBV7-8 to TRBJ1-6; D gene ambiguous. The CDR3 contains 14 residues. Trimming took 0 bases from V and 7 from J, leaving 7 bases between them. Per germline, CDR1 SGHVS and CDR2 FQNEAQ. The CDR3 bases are TGTGCCAGCAGCTTAGCGGTCGAGAATTCACCCCTCCACTTT. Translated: CASSLAVENSPLHF. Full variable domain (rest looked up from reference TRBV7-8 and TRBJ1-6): GAGVSQSPRYKVAKRGQDVALRCDPISGHVSLFWYQQALGQGPEFLTYFQNEAQLDKSGLPSDRFFAERPEGSVSTLKIQRTQQEDSAVYLCASSLAVENSPLHFGNGTRLTVT.

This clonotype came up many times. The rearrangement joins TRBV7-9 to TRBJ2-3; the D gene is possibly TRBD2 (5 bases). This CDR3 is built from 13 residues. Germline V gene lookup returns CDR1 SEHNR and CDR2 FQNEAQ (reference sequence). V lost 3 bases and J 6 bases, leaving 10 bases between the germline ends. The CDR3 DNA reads TGTGCCAGCAGCTTTCCCCCGGGGGATACGCAGTATTTT. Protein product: CASSFPPGDTQYF.

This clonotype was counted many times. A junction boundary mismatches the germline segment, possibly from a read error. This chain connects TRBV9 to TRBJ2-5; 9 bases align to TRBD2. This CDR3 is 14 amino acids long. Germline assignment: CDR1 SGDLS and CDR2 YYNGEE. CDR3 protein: CASIPRSSIAGASF. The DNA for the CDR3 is TGTGCCAGCATCCCCAGGAGCTCTATAGCGGGGGCTTCTTTC.

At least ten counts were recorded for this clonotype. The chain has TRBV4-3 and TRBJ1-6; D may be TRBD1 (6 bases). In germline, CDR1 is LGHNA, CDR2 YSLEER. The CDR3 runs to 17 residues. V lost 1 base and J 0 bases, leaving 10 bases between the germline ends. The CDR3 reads CASSQGTALSYNSPLHF. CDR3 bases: TGCGCCAGCAGCCAAGGGACAGCGCTCTCCTATAATTCACCCCTCCACTTT.

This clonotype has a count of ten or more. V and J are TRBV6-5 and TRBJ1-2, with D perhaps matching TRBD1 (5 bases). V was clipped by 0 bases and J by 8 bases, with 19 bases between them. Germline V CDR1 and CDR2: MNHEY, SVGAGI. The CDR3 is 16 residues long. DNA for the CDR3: TGTGCCAGCAGTTACTCGAAAGGTTCCAGGGTCGACGGCTACACCTTC. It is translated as CASSYSKGSRVDGYTF.

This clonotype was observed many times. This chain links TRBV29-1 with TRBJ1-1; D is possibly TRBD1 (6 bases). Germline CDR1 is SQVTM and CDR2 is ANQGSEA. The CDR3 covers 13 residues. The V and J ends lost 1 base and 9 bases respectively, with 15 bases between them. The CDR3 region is CSVEARGGTKAFF. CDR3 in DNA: TGCAGCGTTGAAGCCAGGGGAGGGACAAAAGCTTTCTTT. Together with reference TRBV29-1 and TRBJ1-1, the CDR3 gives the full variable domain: SAVISQKPSRDICQRGTSLTIQCQVDSQVTMMFWYRQQPGQSLTLIATANQGSEATYESGFVIDKFPISRPNLTFSTLTVSNMSPEDSSIYLCSVEARGGTKAFFGQGTRLTVV.

The CDR3 is CASSPAGALPTTDTQYF. The CDR3 nucleotides read TGTGCCAGCTCACCCGCAGGGGCGTTACCTACCACAGATACGCAGTATTTT. The J gene is TRBJ2-3, the V gene TRBV18; perhaps TRBD1 as D (6 bases). The CDR3 consists of 17 residues. Germline V gives CDR1 KGHSH, CDR2 LQKENI. Trimming stripped 3 bases from V and 2 bases from J, with 18 bases between.

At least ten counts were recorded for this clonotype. The CDR3, as DNA: TGCGCCAGCAGCCAAGGGGCTCTTGTGAACAATGAGCAGTTCTTC. Protein sequence: CASSQGALVNNEQFF. V usage is TRBV4-1 and J usage is TRBJ2-1; D not resolved. V was trimmed by 1 base and J by 5 bases, leaving 12 bases between them. CDR1 and CDR2 from the germline V gene are MGHRA and YSYEKL. CDR3 size: 15 residues.

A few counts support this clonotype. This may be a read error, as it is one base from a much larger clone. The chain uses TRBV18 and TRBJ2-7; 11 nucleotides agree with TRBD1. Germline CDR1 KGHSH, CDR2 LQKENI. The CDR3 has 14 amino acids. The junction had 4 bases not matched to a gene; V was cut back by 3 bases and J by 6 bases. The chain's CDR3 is CASSPSGTGGEQYF. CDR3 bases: TGTGCCAGCTCACCGTCTGGGACAGGGGGCGAGCAGTACTTC.

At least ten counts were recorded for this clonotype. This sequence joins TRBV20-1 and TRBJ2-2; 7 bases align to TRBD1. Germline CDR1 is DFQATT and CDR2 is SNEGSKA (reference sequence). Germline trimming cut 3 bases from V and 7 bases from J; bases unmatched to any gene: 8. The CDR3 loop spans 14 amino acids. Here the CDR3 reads CSASSQGKGGELFF. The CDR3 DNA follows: TGCAGTGCTAGTTCACAGGGGAAGGGCGGGGAGCTGTTTTTT.